A selection of T cell receptor beta chains follows, all from one sample in a study of cytomegalovirus exposure and HLA in healthy donors. Only in-frame clones appear in the TCRdb table, and some are missing; sequencing was by immunoSEQ multiplex PCR. The table lists under 120,000 clones, around 60% of them singletons. Source material: PBMCs. These receptors all stem from a man between 25 and 39 years old in good health and CMV-seropositive. The CDR3 runs from the conserved cysteine through the conserved F or W. A D gene is named only where the DNA matches it firmly. The size field is filled for only some rows; it gives once, few, many or a size class.

TRBJ1-1	TRBV9	NA	NA	TGTGCCAGCAGCCCCCGACAGTCTGCGACTGAAGCTTTCTTT	CASSPRQSATEAFF
TRBJ2-7	TRBV5-5	NA	NA	TGTGCCAGCAGTAGAACGAAGAGCTCCTACGAGCAGTACTTC	CASSRTKSSYEQYF
TRBJ2-5	TRBV7-2	NA	TRBD1	TGTGCCAGCAGCCCCACAGGGGTGCAGACCCAGTACTTC	CASSPTGVQTQYF
TRBJ2-1	TRBV7-2	few	TRBD2	TGTGCCAGCAGCTTAGTCTCGACTAGCGGGGCCTACAATGAGCAGTTCTTC	CASSLVSTSGAYNEQFF
TRBJ2-7	TRBV7-7	NA	TRBD1	TGTGCTAGCGCCTTAGGGACGGGACAGGAGCAGTACTTC	CASALGTGQEQYF
TRBJ2-2	TRBV10-3	NA	TRBD1	TGTGCCATCAGTGATGGACAGGGGGACACCGGGGAGCTGTTTTTT	CAISDGQGDTGELFF
TRBJ2-7	TRBV5-1	once	NA	TGCGCCAGCAGCCCAGGACAGGCGGGGTACGAGCAGTACTTC	CASSPGQAGYEQYF
TRBJ2-7	TRBV7-8	NA	NA	TGTGCCAGCAGCCGAGCGGGGGACAGTCTCTACGAGCAGTACTTC	CASSRAGDSLYEQYF
TRBJ2-1	TRBV15	NA	TRBD1	TGTGCCACCAGCAGGGGACAGTCGGGGAATGAGCAGTTCTTC	CATSRGQSGNEQFF
TRBJ2-7	TRBV6-5	NA	TRBD1	TGTGCCATCTCTAGGGACAGGGGGCTTTACGAGCAGTACTTC	CAISRDRGLYEQYF
TRBJ2-3	TRBV5-1	NA	NA	TGCGCCAGCAGCCCAGGGGCGGCAGATACGCAGTATTTT	CASSPGAADTQYF
TRBJ1-1	TRBV10-3	NA	NA	TGTGCCATCCGGAACGGGGGGACGGACACTGAAGCTTTCTTT	CAIRNGGTDTEAFF
TRBJ2-5	TRBV5-1	NA	TRBD2	TGCGCCAGCAGCCCCACGGGACTAGCGGGGGGGCTTGAGACCCAGTACTTC	CASSPTGLAGGLETQYF
TRBJ2-7	TRBV5-5	once	TRBD1	TGTGCCAGCAGCTTGGAGGGCAGGGGGCGGTACGAGCAGTACTTC	CASSLEGRGRYEQYF
TRBJ1-5	TRBV5-5	NA	TRBD1	TGTGCCAGCAGCTCCTCTCGCGGACAGGCCAGGGTCAATCAGCCCCAGCATTTT	CASSSSRGQARVNQPQHF
TRBJ1-5	TRBV27	NA	NA	TGTGCCAGCAGTTTCCGGGGGAGCAATCAGCCCCAGCATTTT	CASSFRGSNQPQHF
TRBJ1-1	TRBV7-9	NA	TRBD1	TGTGCCAGCAGCAGGGACAGTAACACTGAAGCTTTCTTT	CASSRDSNTEAFF
TRBJ2-5	TRBV7-8	NA	NA	TGTGCCAGCAGCTCCACTAAGGGGGAAGAGACCCAGTACTTC	CASSSTKGEETQYF
TRBJ2-5	TRBV2	NA	NA	TGTGCCAGCAGTCTGCACAGCGAGGGAGAGACCCAGTACTTC	CASSLHSEGETQYF
TRBJ2-6	TRBV10-1	NA	NA	TGCGCCAGCAGTGAGGGGGCAGGGGCTGGGGCCAACGTCCTGACTTTC	CASSEGAGAGANVLTF
TRBJ2-7	TRBV13	NA	TRBD1	TGTGCCAGCAGCCAACTGACAGGGTTCGGCGAGCAGTACTTC	CASSQLTGFGEQYF
TRBJ1-1	TRBV19	once	NA	TGTGCCAGTAGTATAGGTTCGGGGAGGAACACTGAAGCTTTCTTT	CASSIGSGRNTEAFF
TRBJ2-5	TRBV5-8	NA	TRBD2	TGTGCCAGCAGCCGGGGACTAGCAACCCAAGAGACCCAGTACTTC	CASSRGLATQETQYF
TRBJ2-5	TRBV9	NA	TRBD2	TGTGCCAGCAGCTCGGGACTAGCGGGGGGTATAGCAGAGACCCAGTACTTC	CASSSGLAGGIAETQYF
TRBJ2-5	TRBV6-6	NA	NA	TGTGCCAGCACCTCCTGGGGGGATTCGGAGACCCAGTACTTC	CASTSWGDSETQYF
TRBJ2-7	TRBV7-9	few	NA	TGTGCCAGCGCCTCCCCGGAGGGAGCCTACGAGCAGTACTTC	CASASPEGAYEQYF
TRBJ1-1	TRBV5-1	NA	NA	TGCGCCAGCAGCTTGGTTGCCGGGTGGAACACTGAAGCTTTCTTT	CASSLVAGWNTEAFF
TRBJ2-7	TRBV9	NA	NA	TGTGCCAGCAGCCCCACAGGGTACGAGCAGTACTTC	CASSPTGYEQYF
TRBJ1-4	TRBV27	NA	TRBD1	TGTGCCAGCCCTAGGGGGCGCCATGAAAAACTGTTTTTT	CASPRGRHEKLFF
TRBJ1-1	TRBV7-9	NA	TRBD1	TGTGCCAGCAGCTGGAGACAGGGAGGCACTGAAGCTTTCTTT	CASSWRQGGTEAFF
TRBJ1-3	TRBV6-5	NA	NA	TGTGCCAGCAGTCTTCAGGTGGGAAACACCATATATTTT	CASSLQVGNTIYF
TRBJ2-1	TRBV5-4	once	NA	TGTGCCAGCAGCCCTAGGGTGGGGGCTGGGGACAATGAGCAGTTCTTC	CASSPRVGAGDNEQFF
TRBJ1-1	TRBV12-5	NA	NA	TGTGCTAGTGGTCTGCCGGTACTTAACACTGAAGCTTTCTTT	CASGLPVLNTEAFF
TRBJ1-4	TRBV6-5	NA	NA	TGTGCCAGCAGTTATCGTTCAGGGTCAACTAATGAAAAACTGTTTTTT	CASSYRSGSTNEKLFF
TRBJ2-5	TRBV6-1	NA	NA	TGTGCCAGCAACCCAGGGGCCGCTAAGGGGGAGACCCAGTACTTC	CASNPGAAKGETQYF
TRBJ1-5	TRBV6-1	NA	NA	TGTGCCAGCAGTGAGGCAGGCCTGGAACAGCCCCAGCATTTT	CASSEAGLEQPQHF
TRBJ2-5	TRBV18	NA	NA	TGTGCCAGCTCACCCGGAGCCGCGGGGGAGACCCAGTACTTC	CASSPGAAGETQYF
TRBJ2-2	TRBV4-1	NA	NA	TGCGCCAGCAGCCACAGTAACACCGGGGAGCTGTTTTTT	CASSHSNTGELFF
TRBJ2-1	TRBV5-1	NA	NA	TGCGCCACAAGGGAGACGAATGAGCAGTTCTTC	CATRETNEQFF
TRBJ2-2	TRBV9	NA	NA	TGTGCCAGCAGTCCGGACTATACGGTGGGCGGGGAGCTGTTTTTT	CASSPDYTVGGELFF
TRBJ2-1	TRBV19	few	NA	TGTGCCAGTAGTATCAACAGGGATCCTGAGCAGTTCTTC	CASSINRDPEQFF
TRBJ2-1	TRBV19	NA	TRBD1	TGTGCCAGTAGTCCGGGACAGGTTTACAATGAGCAGTTCTTC	CASSPGQVYNEQFF
TRBJ2-7	TRBV29-1	NA	TRBD2	TGCAGCGTTGAGACTAGCGGGGGCGTATACGAGCAGTACTTC	CSVETSGGVYEQYF
TRBJ1-3	TRBV2	NA	TRBD1	TGTGCCAGCAGGGTCAGGGGGGCATCTGGAAACACCATATATTTT	CASRVRGASGNTIYF
TRBJ2-3	TRBV7-9	NA	TRBD2	TGTTCCAGCAGCGGGGGGGACACTCGTCTCAGCACAGATACGCAGTATTTT	CSSSGGDTRLSTDTQYF
TRBJ1-2	TRBV27	NA	NA	TGTGCCAGCAGGGGCACGGGAGCTAACTATGGCTACACCTTC	CASRGTGANYGYTF
TRBJ2-7	TRBV5-6	NA	TRBD1	TGTGCCAGCAGCTTGCGGGACAGGGGTATCGAGCAGTACTTC	CASSLRDRGIEQYF
TRBJ1-1	TRBV14	NA	NA	TGTGCCAGCAGCCCTTGGACAGTACAGAACACTGAAGCTTTCTTT	CASSPWTVQNTEAFF
TRBJ1-4	TRBV19	once	TRBD1	TGTGCCAGTAGGCTCTCGGGACAGGGGTTGAATGAAAAACTGTTTTTT	CASRLSGQGLNEKLFF
TRBJ1-5	TRBV7-6	NA	TRBD1	TGTGCCAGCAGCTTAGCGGCAGGGGGGAATCAGCCCCAGCATTTT	CASSLAAGGNQPQHF
TRBJ2-2	TRBV7-6	NA	NA	TGTGCCAGCAGCTTAGAGGGGTACGGGGAGCTGTTTTTT	CASSLEGYGELFF
TRBJ2-7	TRBV10-3	few	NA	TGTGCCATTTCCTCAGGGTTAGATACCGAGCAGTACTTC	CAISSGLDTEQYF
TRBJ1-1	TRBV19	NA	NA	TGTGCCAGTAGTAGGGGCCAGAACACTGAAGCTTTCTTT	CASSRGQNTEAFF
TRBJ2-7	TRBV19	NA	NA	TGTGCCAGTAGTTGGGGGCTCGGCAGCTACGAGCAGTACTTC	CASSWGLGSYEQYF